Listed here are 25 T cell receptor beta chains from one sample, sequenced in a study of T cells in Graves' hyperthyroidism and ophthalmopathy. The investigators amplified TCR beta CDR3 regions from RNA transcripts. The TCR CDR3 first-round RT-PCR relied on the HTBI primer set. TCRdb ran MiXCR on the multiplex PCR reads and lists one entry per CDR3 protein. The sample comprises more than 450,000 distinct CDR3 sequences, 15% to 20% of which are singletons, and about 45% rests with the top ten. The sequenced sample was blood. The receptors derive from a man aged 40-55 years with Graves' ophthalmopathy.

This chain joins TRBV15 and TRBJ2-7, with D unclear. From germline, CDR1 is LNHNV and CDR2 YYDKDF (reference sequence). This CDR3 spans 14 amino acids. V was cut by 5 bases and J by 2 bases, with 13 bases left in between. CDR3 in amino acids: CATSEDPKPYEQYF. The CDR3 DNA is TGTGCCACCAGCGAGGACCCCAAACCCTACGAGCAGTACTTC.

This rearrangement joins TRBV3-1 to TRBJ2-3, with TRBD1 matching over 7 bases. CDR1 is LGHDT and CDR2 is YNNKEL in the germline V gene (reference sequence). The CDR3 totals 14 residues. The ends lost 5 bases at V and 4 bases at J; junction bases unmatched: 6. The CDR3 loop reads CASSSFQGADTQYF. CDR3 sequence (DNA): TGTGCCAGCAGCTCATTTCAGGGGGCAGATACGCAGTATTTT.

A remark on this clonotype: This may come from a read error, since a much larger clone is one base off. CDR3 DNA: TGTGCCAGCAGTGAAGGAGGGGGGGAGCAGTACTTC. Encoded protein: CASSEGGGEQYF. The V and J genes are TRBV2 and TRBJ2-7, with D possibly called TRBD1 or TRBD2 (6 bases each). V was shortened by 1 base and J by 7 bases, with 8 bases between the two germline ends. The CDR3 has 12 amino acids. In germline, CDR1 is SNHLY, CDR2 FYNNEI.

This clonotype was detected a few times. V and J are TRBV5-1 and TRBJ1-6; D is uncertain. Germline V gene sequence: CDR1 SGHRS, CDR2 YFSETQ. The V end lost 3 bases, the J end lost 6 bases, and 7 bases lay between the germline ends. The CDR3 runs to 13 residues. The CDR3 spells CASSSDGNSPLHF. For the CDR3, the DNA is TGCGCCAGCAGCTCGGACGGTAATTCACCCCTCCACTTT.

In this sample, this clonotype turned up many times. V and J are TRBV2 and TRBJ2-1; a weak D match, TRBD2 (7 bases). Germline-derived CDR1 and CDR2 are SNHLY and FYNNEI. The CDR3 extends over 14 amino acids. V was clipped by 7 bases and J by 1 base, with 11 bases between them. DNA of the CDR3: TGTGCCAGCACGGGGGGCCGTTCCTACAATGAGCAGTTCTTC. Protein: CASTGGRSYNEQFF.

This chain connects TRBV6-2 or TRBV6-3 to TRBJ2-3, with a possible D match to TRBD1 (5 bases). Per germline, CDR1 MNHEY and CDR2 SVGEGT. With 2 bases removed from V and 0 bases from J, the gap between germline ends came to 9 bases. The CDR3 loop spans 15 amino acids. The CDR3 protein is CASSYPPGSTDTQYF. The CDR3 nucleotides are TGTGCCAGCAGTTACCCCCCAGGGAGCACAGATACGCAGTATTTT.

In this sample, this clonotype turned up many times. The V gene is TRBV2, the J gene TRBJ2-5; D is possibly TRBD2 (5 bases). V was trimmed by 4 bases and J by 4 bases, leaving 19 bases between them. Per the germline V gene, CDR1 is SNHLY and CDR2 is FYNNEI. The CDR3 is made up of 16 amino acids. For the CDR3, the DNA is TGTGCCAGCAGTGCCACCCTAGCTAGAGGGAGAGAGACCCAGTACTTC. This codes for CASSATLARGRETQYF.

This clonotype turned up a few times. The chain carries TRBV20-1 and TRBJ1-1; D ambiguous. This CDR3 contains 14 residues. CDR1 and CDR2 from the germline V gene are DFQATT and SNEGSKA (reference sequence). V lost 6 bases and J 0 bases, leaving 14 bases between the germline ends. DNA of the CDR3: TGCAGTGCCCTCAGACCGTCCGTGAACACTGAAGCTTTCTTT. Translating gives CSALRPSVNTEAFF.

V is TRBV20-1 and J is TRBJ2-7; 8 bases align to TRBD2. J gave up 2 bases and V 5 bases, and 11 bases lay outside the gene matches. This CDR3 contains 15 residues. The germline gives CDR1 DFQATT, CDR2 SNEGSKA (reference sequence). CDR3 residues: CSAGVPAGLAYEQYF. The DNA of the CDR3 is TGCAGTGCTGGCGTCCCCGCGGGACTAGCCTACGAGCAGTACTTC.

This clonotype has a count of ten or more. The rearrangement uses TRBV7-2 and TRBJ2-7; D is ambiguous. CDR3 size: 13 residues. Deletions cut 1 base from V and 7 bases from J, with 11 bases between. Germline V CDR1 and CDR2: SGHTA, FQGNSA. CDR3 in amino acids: CASSLGREGEQYF. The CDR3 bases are TGTGCCAGCAGCTTAGGAAGGGAAGGGGAGCAGTACTTC.

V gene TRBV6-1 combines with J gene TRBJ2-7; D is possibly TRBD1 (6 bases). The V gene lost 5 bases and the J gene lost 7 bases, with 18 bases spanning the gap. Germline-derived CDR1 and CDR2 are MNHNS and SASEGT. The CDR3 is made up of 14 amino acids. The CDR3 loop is CASSLQGLSGEQYF. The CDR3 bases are TGTGCCAGCAGTTTACAGGGCCTCTCTGGGGAGCAGTACTTC.

The CDR3 here is CSVQDRENEQYF. CDR3 coding DNA: TGCAGCGTCCAAGACAGGGAGAACGAGCAGTACTTC. This sequence joins TRBV29-1 and TRBJ2-7, with TRBD1 matching 7 bases. Germline CDR1 reads SQVTM; CDR2 reads ANQGSEA. This CDR3 is built from 12 residues. V gave up 6 bases and J gave up 5 bases; unmatched junction bases: 7.

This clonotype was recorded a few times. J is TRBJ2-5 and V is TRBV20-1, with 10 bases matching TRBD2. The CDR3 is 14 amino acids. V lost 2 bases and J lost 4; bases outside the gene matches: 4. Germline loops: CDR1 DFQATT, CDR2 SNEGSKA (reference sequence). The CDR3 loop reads CSARPLAGAETQYF. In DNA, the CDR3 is TGCAGTGCTAGACCCCTAGCGGGAGCAGAGACCCAGTACTTC.

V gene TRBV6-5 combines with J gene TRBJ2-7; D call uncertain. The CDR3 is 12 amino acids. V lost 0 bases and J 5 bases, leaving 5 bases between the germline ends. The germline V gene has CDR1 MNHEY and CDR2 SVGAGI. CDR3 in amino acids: CASSYSPNEQYF. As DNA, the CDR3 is TGTGCCAGCAGTTACTCCCCCAACGAGCAGTACTTC.

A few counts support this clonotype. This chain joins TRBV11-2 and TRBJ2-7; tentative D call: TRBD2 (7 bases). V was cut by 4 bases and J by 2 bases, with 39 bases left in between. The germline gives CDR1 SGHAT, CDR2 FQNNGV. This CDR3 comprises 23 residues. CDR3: CASSWTNGGREGGTQEKTYEQYF. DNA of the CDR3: TGTGCCAGCAGCTGGACTAACGGGGGGCGCGAGGGCGGGACACAAGAGAAAACCTACGAGCAGTACTTC.

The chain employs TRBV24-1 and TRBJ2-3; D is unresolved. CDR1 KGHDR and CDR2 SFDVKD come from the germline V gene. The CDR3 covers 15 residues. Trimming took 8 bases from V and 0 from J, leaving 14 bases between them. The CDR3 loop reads CATNQDELSTDTQYF. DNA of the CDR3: TGTGCCACCAACCAGGACGAGCTAAGCACAGATACGCAGTATTTT.

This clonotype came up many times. The CDR3 DNA reads as TGTGCCAGCAGCTCTCCGGGGGATGAGCAGTACTTC. This codes for CASSSPGDEQYF. This chain uses TRBV6-1 with TRBJ2-7, with D possibly TRBD2 on 6 matching bases. V lost 6 bases to trimming and J lost 7 bases, with 13 bases between them. This CDR3 is 12 amino acids long. Germline CDR1 is MNHNS and CDR2 is SASEGT.

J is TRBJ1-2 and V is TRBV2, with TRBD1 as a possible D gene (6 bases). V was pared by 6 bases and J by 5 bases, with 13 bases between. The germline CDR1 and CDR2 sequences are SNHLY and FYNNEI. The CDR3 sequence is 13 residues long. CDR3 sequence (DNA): TGTGCCAGCAGGAGGGGACACCTATATGGCTACACCTTC. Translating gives CASRRGHLYGYTF.

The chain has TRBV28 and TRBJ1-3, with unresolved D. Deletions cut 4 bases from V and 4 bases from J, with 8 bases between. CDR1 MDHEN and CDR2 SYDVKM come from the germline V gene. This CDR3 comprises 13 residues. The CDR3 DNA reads TGTGCCAGCAGTTCGCCACAGGGAAACACCATATATTTT. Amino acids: CASSSPQGNTIYF.

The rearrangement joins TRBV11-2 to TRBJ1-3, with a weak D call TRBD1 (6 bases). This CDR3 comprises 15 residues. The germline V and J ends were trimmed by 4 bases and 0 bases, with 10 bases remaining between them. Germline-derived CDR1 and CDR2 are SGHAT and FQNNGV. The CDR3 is CASSSWGASGNTIYF. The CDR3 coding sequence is TGTGCCAGCAGCTCCTGGGGGGCCTCTGGAAACACCATATATTTT.

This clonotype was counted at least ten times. In DNA form, the CDR3 reads TGTGCCAGCAGTGGCGGGGCGAGCGATGAGCAGTTCTTC. Residues: CASSGGASDEQFF. The rearrangement links TRBV28 to TRBJ2-1, with a possible D match to TRBD2 (6 bases). V shed 5 bases and J shed 8 bases, with 13 bases lying between them. Germline loops: CDR1 MDHEN, CDR2 SYDVKM. The CDR3 has 13 amino acids. Full variable domain (rest looked up from reference TRBV28 and TRBJ2-1): DVKVTQSSRYLVKRTGEKVFLECVQDMDHENMFWYRQDPGLGLRLIYFSYDVKMKEKGDIPEGYSVSREKKERFSLILESASTNQTSMYLCASSGGASDEQFFGPGTRLTVL.

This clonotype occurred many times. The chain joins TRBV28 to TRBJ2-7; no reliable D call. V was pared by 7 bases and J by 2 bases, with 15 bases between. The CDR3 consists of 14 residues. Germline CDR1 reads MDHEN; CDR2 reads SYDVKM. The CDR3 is CASNLLGVPYEQYF. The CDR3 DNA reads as TGTGCCAGCAATCTACTGGGTGTCCCCTACGAGCAGTACTTC.

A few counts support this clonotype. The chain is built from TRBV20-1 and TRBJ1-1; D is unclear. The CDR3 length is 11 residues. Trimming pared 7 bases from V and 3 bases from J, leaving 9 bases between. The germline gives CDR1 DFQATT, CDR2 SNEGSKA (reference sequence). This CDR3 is CSGQRDTEAFF. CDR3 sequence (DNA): TGCAGTGGCCAGCGGGACACTGAAGCTTTCTTT.

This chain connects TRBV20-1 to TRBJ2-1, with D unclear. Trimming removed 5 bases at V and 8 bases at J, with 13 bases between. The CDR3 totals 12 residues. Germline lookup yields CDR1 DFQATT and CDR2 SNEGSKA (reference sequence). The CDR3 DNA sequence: TGCAGTGCTTACTCTGGGGTAGATGAGCAGTTCTTC. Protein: CSAYSGVDEQFF.

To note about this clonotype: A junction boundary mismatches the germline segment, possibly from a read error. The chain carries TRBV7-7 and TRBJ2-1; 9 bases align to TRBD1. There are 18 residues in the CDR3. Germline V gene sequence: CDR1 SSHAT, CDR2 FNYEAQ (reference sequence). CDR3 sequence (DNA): TGTGCTAGCAGCGTCCGGGACAGGGATATCCTTTCCTACAATGAGCAGTTCTTC. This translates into CASSVRDRDILSYNEQFF. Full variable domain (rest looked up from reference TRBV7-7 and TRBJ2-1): GAGVSQSPRYKVTKRGQDVTLRCDPISSHATLYWYQQALGQGPEFLTYFNYEAQPDKSGLPSDRFSAERPEGSISTLTIQRTEQRDSAMYRCASSVRDRDILSYNEQFFGPGTRLTVL.